The 10 T cell receptor beta chains in this list originate from one sample, sequenced in a study of blood T cells in healthy people across ages. Sample-barcoded 5' priming and a J-beta primer mix drove a second PCR of about 6 to 12 cycles. Each CDR3 protein is one row after TCRdb ran MiXCR on the 5' RACE reads. The repertoire includes some 800,000 distinct CDR3 sequences, 40% to 50% of them detected once, and approximately 20% sits in the top ten. The sequenced material came from blood. The receptor set was obtained from a man aged 55 to 70 in good health.

This clonotype was seen only a few times. This sequence joins TRBV6-2 or TRBV6-3 and TRBJ2-1, with 9 nucleotides matching TRBD1. Germline lookup yields CDR1 MNHEY and CDR2 SVGEGT. This CDR3 has 16 residues. J gave up 6 bases and V 6 bases, and 12 bases lay outside the gene matches. Here the CDR3 reads CASSPRDRGVGNEQFF. Written as DNA, the CDR3 is TGTGCCAGCAGCCCCCGTGACAGGGGGGTCGGCAATGAGCAGTTCTTC.

The gene calls are TRBV20-1 and TRBJ2-4; 9 positions match TRBD2. Judging by the DNA end, TRBJ2-7 fits better; the J call may be wrong. The germline gives CDR1 DFQATT, CDR2 SNEGSKA (reference sequence). The CDR3 spans 14 residues. The CDR3 DNA reads TGCAGTGCTTTTAAGCGGGAGGCTGGTTACGAGCAGTACTTC. It codes for CSAFKREAGYEQYF.

V and J are TRBV2 and TRBJ2-5, with D uncertain. Near its end, the DNA agrees better with TRBJ2-7, so the J call may be wrong. The CDR3 spans 15 residues. In germline, CDR1 is SNHLY, CDR2 FYNNEI. CDR3 sequence (DNA): TGTGCCAGCAGTGAAGTAAACCACGGAACCTACGAGCAGTACTTC. This codes for CASSEVNHGTYEQYF.

This clonotype was picked up a small number of times. The chain employs TRBV12-3 or TRBV12-4 and TRBJ1-2; D is undetermined. Between the trimmed V and J ends, which lost 6 bases and 5 bases, there was a span of 19 bases. The CDR3 is 15 residues long. The CDR3 nucleotides read TGTGCCAGCAGAGGGTCGAGTAAACAGAGATATGGCTACACCTTC. Protein: CASRGSSKQRYGYTF.

This clonotype was recorded a few times. The chain recombines TRBV30 with TRBJ1-6; 8 positions match TRBD1. The CDR3 loop spans 13 amino acids. The V and J ends lost 2 bases and 10 bases, in that order; junction bases with no gene match: 4. From germline, CDR1 is GTSNPN and CDR2 SVGIG (reference sequence). For the CDR3, the DNA is TGTGCCTGGAGTCTTGGACAGGGCTCACCCCTCCACTTT. Encoded protein: CAWSLGQGSPLHF.

This chain joins TRBV20-1 and TRBJ2-5, with unresolved D. This CDR3 is 14 amino acids long. Trimming took off 0 bases at V and 5 bases at J, with 13 bases between the two ends. Per germline, CDR1 DFQATT and CDR2 SNEGSKA (reference sequence). This CDR3 is CSARDRMGSETQYF. The CDR3 DNA reads TGCAGTGCTAGAGATAGGATGGGGTCCGAGACCCAGTACTTC.

This chain connects TRBV15 to TRBJ2-5; no firm D call. Trimming pared 1 base from V and 0 bases from J, leaving 6 bases between. The CDR3 runs 14 residues. Germline CDR1 and CDR2: LNHNV and YYDKDF (reference sequence). CDR3 in DNA: TGTGCCACCAGCAGAGTAAAGTACCAAGAGACCCAGTACTTC. Amino acid sequence: CATSRVKYQETQYF.

The table lists this clonotype with a few counts. This chain uses TRBV5-1 with TRBJ2-1; a possible D gene is TRBD1 (6 bases). V dropped 5 bases and J dropped 0 bases, with 9 bases sitting between them. Per germline, CDR1 SGHRS and CDR2 YFSETQ. CDR3 length: 14 amino acids. DNA for the CDR3: TGCGCCAGCAGTACAGGGACCTCCTACAATGAGCAGTTCTTC. As protein: CASSTGTSYNEQFF. The full variable domain, with the rest looked up from reference TRBV5-1 and TRBJ2-1, is KAGVTQTPRYLIKTRGQQVTLSCSPISGHRSVSWYQQTPGQGLQFLFEYFSETQRNKGNFPGRFSGRQFSNSRSEMNVSTLELGDSALYLCASSTGTSYNEQFFGPGTRLTVL.

The J gene is TRBJ1-4, the V gene TRBV10-3; 7 bases match TRBD1. This CDR3 has 15 amino acids. Germline CDR1 is ENHRY and CDR2 is SYGVKD. J was trimmed by 2 bases and V by 5 bases; bases with no gene match: 5. This CDR3 is CAISSTGATNEKLFF. The CDR3 DNA reads as TGTGCCATCAGTTCAACAGGGGCTACTAATGAAAAACTGTTTTTT.

J is TRBJ2-1 and V is TRBV4-1; TRBD2 aligns across 8 bases. Per the germline V gene, CDR1 is MGHRA and CDR2 is YSYEKL. This CDR3 has 17 amino acids. Trimming at V came to 0 bases and at J to 5 bases, leaving 9 bases not matched to a gene. CDR3 DNA: TGCGCCAGCAGCCAAGATAGGAGTAGCGGGGTTAACAATGAGCAGTTCTTC. Translation: CASSQDRSSGVNNEQFF.